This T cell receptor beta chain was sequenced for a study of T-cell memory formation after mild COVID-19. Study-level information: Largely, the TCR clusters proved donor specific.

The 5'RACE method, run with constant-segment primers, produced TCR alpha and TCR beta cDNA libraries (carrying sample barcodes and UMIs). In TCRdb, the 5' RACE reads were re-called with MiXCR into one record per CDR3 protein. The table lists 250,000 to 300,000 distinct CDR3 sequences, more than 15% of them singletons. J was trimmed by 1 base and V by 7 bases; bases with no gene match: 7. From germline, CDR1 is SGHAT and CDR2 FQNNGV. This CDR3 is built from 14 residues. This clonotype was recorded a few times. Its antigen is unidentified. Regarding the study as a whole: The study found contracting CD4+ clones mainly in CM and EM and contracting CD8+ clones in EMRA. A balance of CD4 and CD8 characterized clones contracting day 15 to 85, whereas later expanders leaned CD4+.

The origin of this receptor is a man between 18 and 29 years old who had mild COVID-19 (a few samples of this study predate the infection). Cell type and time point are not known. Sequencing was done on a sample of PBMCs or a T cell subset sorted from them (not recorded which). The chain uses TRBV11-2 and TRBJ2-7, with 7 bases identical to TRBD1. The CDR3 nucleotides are TGTGCCAGCAAGGCCGGGACAGAATCCTACGAGCAGTACTTC. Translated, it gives CASKAGTESYEQYF.